This passage covers 17 T cell receptor beta chains from one sample sequenced in a study of blood T cell repertoires in COVID-19. The table came from immunoSEQ multiplex PCR; TCRdb's copy has only in-frame clones and leaves some out. The sample holds some 400,000 clones; 87% are singletons and the top ten take 2% to 2.5%. Sequences were obtained from peripheral blood. The source of these receptors is a woman aged 55-69 years with COVID-19, enrolled during active disease.

The chain is built from TRBV6-5 and TRBJ1-3; D perhaps matches TRBD1 (5 bases). Germline CDR1 reads MNHEY; CDR2 reads SVGAGI. V was pared by 6 bases and J by 0 bases, with 12 bases between. This CDR3 is built from 15 residues. CDR3: CASSPSGGSGNTIYF. The CDR3 DNA reads as TGTGCCAGCAGCCCCTCGGGGGGCTCTGGAAACACCATATATTTT.

The chain couples TRBV11-2 to TRBJ2-1; 11 bases match TRBD1. V was pared by 2 bases and J by 6 bases, with 3 bases of the junction left unmatched. The CDR3 runs 15 residues. The germline V gene has CDR1 SGHAT and CDR2 FQNNGV. The DNA of the CDR3 is TGTGCCAGCAGCTTAATCGGGACAGGGGGCAATGAGCAGTTCTTC. It codes for CASSLIGTGGNEQFF.

The chain employs TRBV18 and TRBJ2-5; TRBD1 matches 7 bases. J lost 7 bases, V lost 6 bases, and 14 bases had no gene match. Germline loops: CDR1 KGHSH, CDR2 LQKENI. The CDR3 totals 15 residues. CDR3 sequence reads: CASSSKIQGPGTQYF. CDR3 in DNA: TGTGCCAGCTCCTCCAAAATACAGGGGCCAGGGACCCAGTACTTC. The entire variable domain, with the rest obtained from reference TRBV18 and TRBJ2-5, is as follows: NAGVMQNPRHLVRRRGQEARLRCSPMKGHSHVYWYRQLPEEGLKFMVYLQKENIIDESGMPKERFSAEFPKEGPSILRIQQVVRGDSAAYFCASSSKIQGPGTQYFGPGTRLLVL.

This clone has only a few counts. The chain is built from TRBV18 and TRBJ1-3; weak D call: TRBD1 (5 bases). The CDR3 is 17 amino acids. Germline V gene lookup returns CDR1 KGHSH and CDR2 LQKENI. V was trimmed by 4 bases and J by 3 bases, leaving 19 bases between them. CDR3 sequence reads: CASSLPSGGMYGNTIYF. DNA for the CDR3: TGTGCCAGCTCACTCCCTTCCGGGGGAATGTATGGAAACACCATATATTTT.

The rearrangement uses TRBV2 and TRBJ1-6; 8 bases are shared with TRBD1. After removal of 4 bases from V and 0 bases from J, the junction contained 11 bases not matched to a gene. Germline V CDR1 and CDR2: SNHLY, FYNNEI. The length of the CDR3 is 19 residues. The CDR3 loop reads CASSGGRGLRSSYNSPLHF. The CDR3 DNA is TGTGCCAGCAGTGGGGGCAGGGGGCTTCGGAGCTCCTATAATTCACCCCTCCACTTT.

This clone was seen a handful of times. This chain links TRBV9 with TRBJ1-1, with D perhaps matching TRBD1 (6 bases). Trimming cost V 4 bases and J 1 base, with 11 bases left between them. The germline V gene has CDR1 SGDLS and CDR2 YYNGEE. This CDR3 is built from 14 residues. Here the CDR3 DNA reads TGTGCCAGCAGCCTCGGACAGCAGAACACTGAAGCTTTCTTT. Translating it yields CASSLGQQNTEAFF.

This clone was observed a single time. The genes are TRBV5-6 and TRBJ1-6, with 11 bases lining up with TRBD1. CDR1 is SGHDT and CDR2 is YYEEEE in the germline V gene. With V trimmed by 4 bases and J by 2 bases, 5 bases remained unmatched. CDR3 size: 17 residues. The CDR3 DNA reads TGTGCCAGCAGCCTGGGGACAGGGGGGGCCTATAATTCACCCCTCCACTTT. It codes for CASSLGTGGAYNSPLHF.

The J gene is TRBJ1-1, the V gene TRBV12-3 or TRBV12-4; D is unresolved. V gave up 11 bases and J gave up 5 bases, with 12 bases separating them. CDR3 length equals 11 residues. CDR3 sequence reads: CAAARNTEAFF. The CDR3 DNA follows: TGTGCCGCCGCCAGGAATACTGAAGCTTTCTTT.

V is TRBV5-1 and J is TRBJ2-7; 7 nucleotides align to TRBD1. V lost 4 bases and J lost 5; bases outside the gene matches: 9. The CDR3 sequence is 14 residues long. Germline V lookup: CDR1 SGHRS, CDR2 YFSETQ. CDR3 sequence reads: CASSPLSTGDEQYF. CDR3 nucleotides: TGCGCCAGCAGCCCCCTCTCCACAGGGGACGAGCAGTACTTC.

Worth noting for this clone: This CDR3 is also generated by other DNA sequences in the sample. This sequence joins TRBV5-4 and TRBJ1-1; D is possibly TRBD1 (5 bases). V lost 5 bases and J 1 base, leaving 9 bases between the germline ends. The CDR3 length is 13 residues. Germline V gene data show CDR1 as SGHNT and CDR2 as YYREEE (reference sequence). This CDR3 is CASSKTGNTEAFF. For the CDR3, the DNA is TGTGCCAGCAGTAAAACAGGGAACACTGAAGCTTTCTTT.

This chain joins TRBV5-1 and TRBJ2-7; 12 positions match TRBD1. This CDR3 region has 16 residues. V lost 5 bases and J lost 3; bases outside the gene matches: 9. Germline V lookup: CDR1 SGHRS, CDR2 YFSETQ. The CDR3 sequence: CASRTGTGGPIYEQYF. DNA for the CDR3: TGCGCCAGCAGGACCGGGACAGGGGGCCCAATCTACGAGCAGTACTTC.

J is TRBJ2-2 and V is TRBV5-1; D is uncertain. The CDR3 covers 14 residues. V lost 0 bases and J lost 1, with 4 bases in between. CDR1 and CDR2 from the germline V gene are SGHRS and YFSETQ. The CDR3, as DNA: TGCGCCAGCAGCTTGGCCCAGAACACCGGGGAGCTGTTTTTT. It translates to CASSLAQNTGELFF. Combining the CDR3 with reference TRBV5-1 and TRBJ2-2 gives the whole variable domain KAGVTQTPRYLIKTRGQQVTLSCSPISGHRSVSWYQQTPGQGLQFLFEYFSETQRNKGNFPGRFSGRQFSNSRSEMNVSTLELGDSALYLCASSLAQNTGELFFGEGSRLTVL.

CDR3 loop: CASSLDIGGLNTEAFF. CDR3 sequence (DNA): TGTGCCAGCAGTTTAGATATAGGGGGTCTAAACACTGAAGCTTTCTTT. The rearrangement links TRBV28 to TRBJ1-1; the D gene is possibly TRBD1 (6 bases). Trimming removed 2 bases at V and 2 bases at J, with 15 bases between. The CDR3 runs to 16 residues. The germline V gene has CDR1 MDHEN and CDR2 SYDVKM. The full variable domain, its missing parts supplied by reference TRBV28 and TRBJ1-1, is DVKVTQSSRYLVKRTGEKVFLECVQDMDHENMFWYRQDPGLGLRLIYFSYDVKMKEKGDIPEGYSVSREKKERFSLILESASTNQTSMYLCASSLDIGGLNTEAFFGQGTRLTVV.

The V call is TRBV28, the J call TRBJ1-5, with unresolved D. The CDR3 has 12 amino acids. Trimming pared 8 bases from V and 6 bases from J, leaving 11 bases between. In germline, CDR1 is MDHEN, CDR2 SYDVKM. CDR3 coding DNA: TGTGCCAGCCGTCTGGCGGGTCAGCCCCAGCATTTT. Its translation: CASRLAGQPQHF.

The chain links TRBV3-1 (or the pseudogene TRBV3-2) to TRBJ1-5; D perhaps matches TRBD1 (5 bases). Germline CDR1 is LGHDT and CDR2 is YNNKEL (reference sequence). The CDR3 spans 16 residues. V was cut by 6 bases and J by 0 bases, with 15 bases left in between. In DNA form, the CDR3 reads TGTGCCAGCAGTCCCCAGGGAAAGGGTAGCAATCAGCCCCAGCATTTT. This gives the protein CASSPQGKGSNQPQHF.

CDR3 coding DNA: TGTGCCAGCAGGAAGGGCACGGCAGCGGGCACCGGGGAGCTGTTTTTT. As protein: CASRKGTAAGTGELFF. This chain links TRBV5-4 with TRBJ2-2, with D tentatively TRBD2 (6 bases). The CDR3 is 16 amino acids. Germline CDR1 SGHNT, CDR2 YYREEE (reference sequence). The V gene lost 5 bases and the J gene lost 4 bases, with 18 bases spanning the gap. The full variable domain, completed using reference TRBV5-4 and TRBJ2-2, is ETGVTQSPTHLIKTRGQQVTLRCSSQSGHNTVSWYQQALGQGPQFIFQYYREEENGRGNFPPRFSGLQFPNYSSELNVNALELDDSALYLCASRKGTAAGTGELFFGEGSRLTVL.

The chain employs TRBV7-6 and TRBJ2-1; 13 bases are shared with TRBD2. The CDR3 is 16 amino acids. Trimming cost V 1 base and J 6 bases; bases outside gene matches: 3. In germline, CDR1 is SGHVS, CDR2 FNYEAQ. The CDR3 DNA reads TGTGCCAGCAGCTTAGTTGGGACTAGCGGGGTCAATGAGCAGTTCTTC. Translated, it gives CASSLVGTSGVNEQFF. Full variable domain (outside the CDR3, taken from reference TRBV7-6 and TRBJ2-1): GAGVSQSPRYKVTKRGQDVALRCDPISGHVSLYWYRQALGQGPEFLTYFNYEAQQDKSGLPNDRFSAERPEGSISTLTIQRTEQRDSAMYRCASSLVGTSGVNEQFFGPGTRLTVL.